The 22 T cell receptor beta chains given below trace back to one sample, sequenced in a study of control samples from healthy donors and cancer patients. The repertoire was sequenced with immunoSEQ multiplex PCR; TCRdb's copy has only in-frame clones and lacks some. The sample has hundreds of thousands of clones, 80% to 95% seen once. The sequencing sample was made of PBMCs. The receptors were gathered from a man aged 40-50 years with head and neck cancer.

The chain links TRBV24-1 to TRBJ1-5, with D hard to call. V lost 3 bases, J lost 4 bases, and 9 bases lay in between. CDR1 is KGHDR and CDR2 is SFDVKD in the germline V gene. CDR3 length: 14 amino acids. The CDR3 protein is CATSDEFRNQPQHF. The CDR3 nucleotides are TGTGCCACCAGTGATGAGTTCAGGAATCAGCCCCAGCATTTT.

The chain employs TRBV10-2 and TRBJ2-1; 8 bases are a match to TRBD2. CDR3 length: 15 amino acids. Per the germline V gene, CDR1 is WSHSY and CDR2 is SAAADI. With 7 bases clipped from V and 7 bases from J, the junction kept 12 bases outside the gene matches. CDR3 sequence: CASKRAGELGNEQFF. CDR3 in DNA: TGCGCCAGCAAAAGAGCGGGAGAGTTGGGGAATGAGCAGTTCTTC.

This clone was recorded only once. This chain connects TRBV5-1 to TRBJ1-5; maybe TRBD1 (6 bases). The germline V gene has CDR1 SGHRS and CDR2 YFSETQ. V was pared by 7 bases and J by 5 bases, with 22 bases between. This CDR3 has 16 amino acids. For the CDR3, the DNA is TGCGCCAGCTCTAGGACAGTTGGAATTGAGGATCAGCCCCAGCATTTT. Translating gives CASSRTVGIEDQPQHF.

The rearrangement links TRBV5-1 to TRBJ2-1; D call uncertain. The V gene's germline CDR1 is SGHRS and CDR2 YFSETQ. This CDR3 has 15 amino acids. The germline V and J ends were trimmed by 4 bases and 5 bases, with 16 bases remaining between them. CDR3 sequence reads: CASSVGFGDHNEQFF. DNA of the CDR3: TGCGCCAGCAGCGTTGGATTCGGAGACCACAATGAGCAGTTCTTC.

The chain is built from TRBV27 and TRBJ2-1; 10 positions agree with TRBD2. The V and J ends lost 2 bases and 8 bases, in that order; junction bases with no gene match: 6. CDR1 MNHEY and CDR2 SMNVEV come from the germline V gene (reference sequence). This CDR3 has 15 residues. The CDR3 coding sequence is TGTGCCAGCAGTTTAGGGGCTAGCGGGAGCTATGAGCAGTTCTTC. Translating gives CASSLGASGSYEQFF.

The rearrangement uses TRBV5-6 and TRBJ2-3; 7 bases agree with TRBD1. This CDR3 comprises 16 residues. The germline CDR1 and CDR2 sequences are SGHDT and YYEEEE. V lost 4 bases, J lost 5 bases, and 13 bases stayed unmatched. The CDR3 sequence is CASSRYRDRGGDTQYF. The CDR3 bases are TGTGCCAGCAGCCGATACCGGGACAGAGGGGGAGATACGCAGTATTTT.

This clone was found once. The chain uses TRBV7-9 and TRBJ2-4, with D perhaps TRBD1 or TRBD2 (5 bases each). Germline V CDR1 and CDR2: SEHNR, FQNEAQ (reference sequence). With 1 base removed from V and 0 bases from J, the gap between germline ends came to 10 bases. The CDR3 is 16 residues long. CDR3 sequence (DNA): TGTGCCAGCAGCTTAGTTGAGGGGCAAGCCAAAAACATTCAGTACTTC. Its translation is CASSLVEGQAKNIQYF.

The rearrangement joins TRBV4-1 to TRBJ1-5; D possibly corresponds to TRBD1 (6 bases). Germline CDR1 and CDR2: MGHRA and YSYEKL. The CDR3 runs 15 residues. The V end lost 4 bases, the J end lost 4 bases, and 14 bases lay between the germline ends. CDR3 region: CASSPQGGSNQPQHF. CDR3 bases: TGCGCCAGCAGCCCACAAGGGGGGTCAAATCAGCCCCAGCATTTT.

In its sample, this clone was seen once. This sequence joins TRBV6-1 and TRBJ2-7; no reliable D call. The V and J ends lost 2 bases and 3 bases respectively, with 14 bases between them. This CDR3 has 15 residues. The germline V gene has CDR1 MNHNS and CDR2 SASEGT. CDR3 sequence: CASSERHPLGYEQYF. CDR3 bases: TGTGCCAGCAGTGAACGGCACCCTCTGGGCTACGAGCAGTACTTC.

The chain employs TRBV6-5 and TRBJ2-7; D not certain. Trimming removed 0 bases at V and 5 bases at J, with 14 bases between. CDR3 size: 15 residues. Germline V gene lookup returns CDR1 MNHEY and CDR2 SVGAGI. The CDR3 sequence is CASSYSSPGKNEQYF. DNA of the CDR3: TGTGCCAGCAGTTACTCGTCGCCAGGAAAGAACGAGCAGTACTTC.

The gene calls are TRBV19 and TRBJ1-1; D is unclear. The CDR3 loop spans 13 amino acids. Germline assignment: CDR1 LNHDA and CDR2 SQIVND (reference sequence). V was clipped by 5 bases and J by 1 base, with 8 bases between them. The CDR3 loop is CASSYTENTEAFF. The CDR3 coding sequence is TGTGCCAGTAGTTACACAGAGAACACTGAAGCTTTCTTT.

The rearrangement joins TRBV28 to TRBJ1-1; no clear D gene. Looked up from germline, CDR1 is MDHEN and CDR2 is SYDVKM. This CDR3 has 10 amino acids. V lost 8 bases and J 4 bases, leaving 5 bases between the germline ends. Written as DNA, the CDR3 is TGTGCCAGCTCCTCCACTGAAGCTTTCTTT. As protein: CASSSTEAFF.

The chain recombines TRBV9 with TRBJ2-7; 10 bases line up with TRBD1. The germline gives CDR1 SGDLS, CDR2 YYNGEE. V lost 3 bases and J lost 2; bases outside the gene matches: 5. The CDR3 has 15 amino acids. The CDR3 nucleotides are TGTGCCAGCAGCGCGGAGGGACAGGGGACCTACGAGCAGTACTTC. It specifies CASSAEGQGTYEQYF.

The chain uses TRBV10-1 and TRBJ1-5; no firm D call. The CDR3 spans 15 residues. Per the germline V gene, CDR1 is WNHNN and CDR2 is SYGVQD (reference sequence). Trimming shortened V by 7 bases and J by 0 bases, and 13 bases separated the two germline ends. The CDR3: CASNLVGPSNQPQHF. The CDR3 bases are TGCGCCAGCAACTTAGTTGGACCTAGCAATCAGCCCCAGCATTTT.

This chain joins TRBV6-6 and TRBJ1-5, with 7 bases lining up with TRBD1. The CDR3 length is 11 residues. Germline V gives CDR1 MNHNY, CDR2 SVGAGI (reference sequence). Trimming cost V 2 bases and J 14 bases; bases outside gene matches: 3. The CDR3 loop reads CASSYGTGEHF. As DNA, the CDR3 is TGTGCCAGCAGTTACGGTACAGGGGAGCATTTT.

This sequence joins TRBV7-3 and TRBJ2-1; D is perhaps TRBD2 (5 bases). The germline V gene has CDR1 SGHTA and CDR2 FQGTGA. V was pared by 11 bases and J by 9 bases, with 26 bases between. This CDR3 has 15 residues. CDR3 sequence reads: CARQPPGLGSFEQFF. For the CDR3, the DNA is TGTGCCCGTCAGCCCCCCGGATTGGGGAGTTTTGAGCAGTTCTTC. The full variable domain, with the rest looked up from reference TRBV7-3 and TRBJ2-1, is GAGVSQTPSNKVTEKGKYVELRCDPISGHTALYWYRQSLGQGPEFLIYFQGTGAADDSGLPNDRFFAVRPEGSVSTLKIQRTERGDSAVYLCARQPPGLGSFEQFFGPGTRLTVL.

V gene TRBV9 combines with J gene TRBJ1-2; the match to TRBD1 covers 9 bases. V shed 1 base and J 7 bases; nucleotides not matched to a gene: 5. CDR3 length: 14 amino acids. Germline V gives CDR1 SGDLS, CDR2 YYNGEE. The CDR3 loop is CASSVWDRDSGYTF. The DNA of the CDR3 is TGTGCCAGCAGCGTATGGGACAGGGACTCTGGCTACACCTTC.

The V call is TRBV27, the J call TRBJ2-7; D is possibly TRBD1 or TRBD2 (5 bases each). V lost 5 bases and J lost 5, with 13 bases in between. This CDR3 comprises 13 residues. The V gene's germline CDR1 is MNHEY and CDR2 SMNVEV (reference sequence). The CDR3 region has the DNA TGTGCCAGCAGTCCCGGGGCGGTTCACGAGCAGTACTTC. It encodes CASSPGAVHEQYF.

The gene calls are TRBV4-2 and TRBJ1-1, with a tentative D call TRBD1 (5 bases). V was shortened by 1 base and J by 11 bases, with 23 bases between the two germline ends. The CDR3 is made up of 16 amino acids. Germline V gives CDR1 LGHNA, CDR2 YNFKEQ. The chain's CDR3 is CASSQVTMEGTPGAFF. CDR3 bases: TGTGCCAGCAGCCAAGTTACCATGGAGGGGACCCCTGGGGCTTTCTTT.

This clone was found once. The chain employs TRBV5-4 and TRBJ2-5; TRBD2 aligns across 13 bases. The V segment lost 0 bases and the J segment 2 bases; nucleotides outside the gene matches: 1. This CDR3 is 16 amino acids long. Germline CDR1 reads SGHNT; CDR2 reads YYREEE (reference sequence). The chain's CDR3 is CASSLALAGGQETQYF. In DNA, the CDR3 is TGTGCCAGCAGCTTGGCACTAGCGGGAGGGCAAGAGACCCAGTACTTC.

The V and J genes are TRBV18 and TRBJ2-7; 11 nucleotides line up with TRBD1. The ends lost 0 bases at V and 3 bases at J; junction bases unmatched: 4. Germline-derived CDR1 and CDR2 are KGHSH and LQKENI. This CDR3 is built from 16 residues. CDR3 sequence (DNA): TGTGCCAGCTCACCACCGAGGGACAGGGGGGTCTACGAGCAGTACTTC. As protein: CASSPPRDRGVYEQYF. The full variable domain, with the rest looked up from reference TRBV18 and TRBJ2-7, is NAGVMQNPRHLVRRRGQEARLRCSPMKGHSHVYWYRQLPEEGLKFMVYLQKENIIDESGMPKERFSAEFPKEGPSILRIQQVVRGDSAAYFCASSPPRDRGVYEQYFGPGTRLTVT.

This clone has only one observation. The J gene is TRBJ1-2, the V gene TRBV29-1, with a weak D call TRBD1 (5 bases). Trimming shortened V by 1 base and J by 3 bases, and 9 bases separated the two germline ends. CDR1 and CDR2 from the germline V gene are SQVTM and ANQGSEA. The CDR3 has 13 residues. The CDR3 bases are TGCAGCGTTGAAGGGGGGGGAGACTATGGCTACACCTTC. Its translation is CSVEGGGDYGYTF.